The clone carrying this T cell receptor (beta chain) was seen ten or more times. This sample stems from a study of response to subunit inactivated influenza vaccine. Germline lookup yields CDR1 DFQATT and CDR2 SNEGSKA (reference sequence). The CDR3 has 12 amino acids. TCRdb re-called the RT-PCR reads through MiXCR, storing one row per CDR3 protein. This table has some 850,000 distinct CDR3 sequences, approximately 18% appearing once. Material: PBMCs from blood, obtained 4 to 6 days after vaccination. The chain employs TRBV20-1 and TRBJ2-7; D is possibly TRBD1 (6 bases). The sequence came from a man aged 50 to 59 who received an inactivated influenza vaccine. The DNA for the CDR3 is TGCAGCGCCCTGGACAGCTCCTACGAGCAGTACTTC. This sequence encodes CSALDSSYEQYF.